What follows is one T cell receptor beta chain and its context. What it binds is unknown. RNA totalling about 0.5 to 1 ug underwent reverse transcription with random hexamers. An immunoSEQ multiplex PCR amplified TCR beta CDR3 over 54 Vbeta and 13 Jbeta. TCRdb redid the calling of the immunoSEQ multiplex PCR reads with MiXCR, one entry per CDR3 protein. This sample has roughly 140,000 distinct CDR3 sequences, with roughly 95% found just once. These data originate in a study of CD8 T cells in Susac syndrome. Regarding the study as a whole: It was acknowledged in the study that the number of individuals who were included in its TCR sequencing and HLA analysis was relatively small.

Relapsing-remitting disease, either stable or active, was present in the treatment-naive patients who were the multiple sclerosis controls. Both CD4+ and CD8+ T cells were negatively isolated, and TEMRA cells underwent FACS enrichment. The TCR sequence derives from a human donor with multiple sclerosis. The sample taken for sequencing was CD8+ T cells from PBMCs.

The CDR3 DNA is TGTGCCAGCAGTTACTCGAAGGCGGCAGGGGACCACGAGCAGTACTTC. Residues: CASSYSKAAGDHEQYF. The V and J genes are TRBV6-2 or TRBV6-3 and TRBJ2-7; D is perhaps TRBD1 (6 bases). CDR3 size: 16 residues. The V end lost 0 bases, the J end lost 5 bases, and 17 bases lay between the germline ends. In germline, CDR1 is MNHEY, CDR2 SVGEGT.